This TCR beta chain was captured in a study of blood T cells in healthy people across ages. Trimming took 2 bases from V and 5 from J; bases not matched to a gene: 15. Germline assignment: CDR1 SEHNR and CDR2 FQNEAQ (reference sequence). The CDR3 runs 18 residues. The authors isolated at least 6 million PBMCs per sample. Samples each had at least 5 micrograms of total RNA extracted. Alongside a J-beta primer mix, a sample-barcoded 5' primer served in a second PCR lasting about 7 to 11 cycles. TCRdb re-called the 5' RACE reads with MiXCR, one entry per CDR3 protein. The sample includes over 1,500,000 distinct CDR3 sequences, around 50% of them seen just once.

Input material: blood. This chain uses TRBV7-9 with TRBJ1-2; 9 bases fit TRBD1. The sequence was obtained from a woman in her thirties or forties in good health. The CDR3 DNA reads TGTGCCAGCAGCTTACAATTAGGGACAGGGACCTACATTTATGGCTACACCTTC. Protein: CASSLQLGTGTYIYGYTF.